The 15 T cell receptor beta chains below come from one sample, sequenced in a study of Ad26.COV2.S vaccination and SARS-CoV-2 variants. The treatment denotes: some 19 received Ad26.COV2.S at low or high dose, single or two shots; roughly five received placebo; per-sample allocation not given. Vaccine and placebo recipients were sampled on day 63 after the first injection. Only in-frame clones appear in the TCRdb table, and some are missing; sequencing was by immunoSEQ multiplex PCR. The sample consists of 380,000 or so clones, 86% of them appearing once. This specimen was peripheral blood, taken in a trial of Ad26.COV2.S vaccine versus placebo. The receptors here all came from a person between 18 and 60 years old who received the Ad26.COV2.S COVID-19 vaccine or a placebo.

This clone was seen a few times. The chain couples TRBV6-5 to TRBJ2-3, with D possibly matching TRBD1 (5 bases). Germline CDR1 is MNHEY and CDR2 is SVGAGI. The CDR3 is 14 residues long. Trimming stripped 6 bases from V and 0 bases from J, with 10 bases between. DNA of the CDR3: TGTGCCAGCAGCCAGACAGCGAGCACAGATACGCAGTATTTT. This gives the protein CASSQTASTDTQYF.

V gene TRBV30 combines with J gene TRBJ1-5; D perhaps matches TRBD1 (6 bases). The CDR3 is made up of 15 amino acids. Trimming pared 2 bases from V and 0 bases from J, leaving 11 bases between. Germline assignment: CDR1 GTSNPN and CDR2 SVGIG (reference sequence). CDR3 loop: CAWSFGDTSNQPQHF. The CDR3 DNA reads TGTGCCTGGAGTTTTGGGGACACTAGCAATCAGCCCCAGCATTTT.

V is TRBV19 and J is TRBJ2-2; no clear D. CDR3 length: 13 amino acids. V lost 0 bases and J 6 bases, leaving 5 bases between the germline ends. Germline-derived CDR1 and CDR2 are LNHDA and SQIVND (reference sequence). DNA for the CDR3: TGTGCCAGTAGTATAGACGACCCCGGGGAGCTGTTTTTT. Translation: CASSIDDPGELFF.

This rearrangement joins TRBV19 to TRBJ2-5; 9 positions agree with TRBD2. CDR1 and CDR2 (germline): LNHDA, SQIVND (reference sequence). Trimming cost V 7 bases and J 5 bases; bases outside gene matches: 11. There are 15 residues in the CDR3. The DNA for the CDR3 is TGTGCCAGTACCAGGACCGGGACTAGCAGCGAGACCCAGTACTTC. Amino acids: CASTRTGTSSETQYF. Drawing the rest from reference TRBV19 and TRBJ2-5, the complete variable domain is DGGITQSPKYLFRKEGQNVTLSCEQNLNHDAMYWYRQDPGQGLRLIYYSQIVNDFQKGDIAEGYSVSREKKESFPLTVTSAQKNPTAFYLCASTRTGTSSETQYFGPGTRLLVL.

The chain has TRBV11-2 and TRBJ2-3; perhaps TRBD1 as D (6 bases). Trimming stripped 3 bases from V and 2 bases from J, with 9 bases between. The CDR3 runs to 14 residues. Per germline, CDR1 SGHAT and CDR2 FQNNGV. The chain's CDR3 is CASSFRGTTDTQYF. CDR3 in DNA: TGTGCCAGCAGCTTCAGGGGTACCACAGATACGCAGTATTTT.

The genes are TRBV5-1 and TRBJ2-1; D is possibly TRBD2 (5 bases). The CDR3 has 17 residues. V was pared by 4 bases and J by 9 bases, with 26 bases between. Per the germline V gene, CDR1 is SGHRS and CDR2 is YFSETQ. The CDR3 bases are TGCGCCAGCAGCCCCGAGGCGGGCCCAAGGTGGGTAGGTGAGCAGTTCTTC. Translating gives CASSPEAGPRWVGEQFF.

In DNA, the CDR3 is TGTGCCAGCAGTCCGCAGACCAGTCAGCCCCAGCATTTT. The encoded protein is CASSPQTSQPQHF. The chain couples TRBV28 to TRBJ1-5; D not certain. Germline V CDR1 and CDR2: MDHEN, SYDVKM. Between the trimmed V and J ends, which lost 5 bases and 6 bases, there was a span of 11 bases. The CDR3 has 13 amino acids. The entire variable domain, with the rest obtained from reference TRBV28 and TRBJ1-5, is as follows: DVKVTQSSRYLVKRTGEKVFLECVQDMDHENMFWYRQDPGLGLRLIYFSYDVKMKEKGDIPEGYSVSREKKERFSLILESASTNQTSMYLCASSPQTSQPQHFGDGTRLSIL.

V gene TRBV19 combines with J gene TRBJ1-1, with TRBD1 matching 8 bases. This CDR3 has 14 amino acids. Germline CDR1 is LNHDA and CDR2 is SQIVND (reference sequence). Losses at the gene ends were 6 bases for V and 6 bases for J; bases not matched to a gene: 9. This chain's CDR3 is CASRGDRRSSEAFF. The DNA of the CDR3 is TGTGCCAGTAGGGGGGACAGGAGGTCGTCTGAAGCTTTCTTT.

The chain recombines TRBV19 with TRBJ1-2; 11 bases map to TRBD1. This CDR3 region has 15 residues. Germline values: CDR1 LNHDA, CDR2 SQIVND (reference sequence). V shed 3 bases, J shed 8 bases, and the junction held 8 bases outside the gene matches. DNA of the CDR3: TGTGCCAGTAGTATTCTGGACAGGGGGCCGGACGGCTACACCTTC. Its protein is CASSILDRGPDGYTF. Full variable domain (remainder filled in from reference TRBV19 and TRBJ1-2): DGGITQSPKYLFRKEGQNVTLSCEQNLNHDAMYWYRQDPGQGLRLIYYSQIVNDFQKGDIAEGYSVSREKKESFPLTVTSAQKNPTAFYLCASSILDRGPDGYTFGSGTRLTVV.

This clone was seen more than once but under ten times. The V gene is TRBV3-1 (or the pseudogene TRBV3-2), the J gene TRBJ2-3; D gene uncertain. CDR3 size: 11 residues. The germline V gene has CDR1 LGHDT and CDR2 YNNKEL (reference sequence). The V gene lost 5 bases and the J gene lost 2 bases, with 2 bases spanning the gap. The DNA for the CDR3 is TGTGCCAGCAGCTACACAGATACGCAGTATTTT. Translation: CASSYTDTQYF.

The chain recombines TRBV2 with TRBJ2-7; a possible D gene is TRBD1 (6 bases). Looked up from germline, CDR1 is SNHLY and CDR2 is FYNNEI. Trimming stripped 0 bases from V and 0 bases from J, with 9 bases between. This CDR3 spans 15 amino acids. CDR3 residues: CASSEAQGSSYEQYF. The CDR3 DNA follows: TGTGCCAGCAGTGAAGCACAGGGTAGCTCCTACGAGCAGTACTTC.

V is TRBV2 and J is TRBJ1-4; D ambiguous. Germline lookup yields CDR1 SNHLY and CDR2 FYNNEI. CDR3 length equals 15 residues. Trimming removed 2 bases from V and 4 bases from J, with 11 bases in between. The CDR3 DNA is TGTGCCAGCAGTGAATCATTTGGGAATAATGAAAAACTGTTTTTT. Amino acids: CASSESFGNNEKLFF.

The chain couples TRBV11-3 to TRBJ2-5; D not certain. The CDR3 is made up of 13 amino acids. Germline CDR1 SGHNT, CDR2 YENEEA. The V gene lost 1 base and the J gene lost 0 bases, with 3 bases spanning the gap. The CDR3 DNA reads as TGTGCCAGCAGCTTAGTTCACCAAGAGACCCAGTACTTC. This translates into CASSLVHQETQYF.

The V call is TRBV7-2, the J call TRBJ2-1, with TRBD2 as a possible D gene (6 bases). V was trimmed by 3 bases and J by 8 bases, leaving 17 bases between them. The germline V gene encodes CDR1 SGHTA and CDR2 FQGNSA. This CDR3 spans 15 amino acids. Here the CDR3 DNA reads TGTGCCAGCAGCTTCGGCGGAAGGCGGGGTGATGAGCAGTTCTTC. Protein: CASSFGGRRGDEQFF.

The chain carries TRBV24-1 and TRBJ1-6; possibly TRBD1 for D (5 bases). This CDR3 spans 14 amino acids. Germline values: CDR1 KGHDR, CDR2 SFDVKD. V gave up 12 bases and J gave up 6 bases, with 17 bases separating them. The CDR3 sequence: CASKGAGRNSPLHF. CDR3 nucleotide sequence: TGTGCCTCCAAAGGGGCAGGGCGTAATTCACCCCTCCACTTT.